Listed here are 25 T cell receptor beta chains from one sample, sequenced in a study of shared clonotypes between healthy human individuals. The data were produced by immunoSEQ multiplex PCR, yet TCRdb's version contains in-frame clones alone and is incomplete. This table holds 1.6 million or so clones, roughly 96% found once. Sequences were obtained from naive CD4+ T cells sorted from blood. Subset of the sample: CD45RA+ positively selected. Receptors originate from a man aged 30 to 45 in good health.

This clone came up once. Other nucleotide sequences in the sample specify the same CDR3. This chain uses TRBV18 with TRBJ1-2; 9 positions match TRBD1. V gave up 3 bases and J gave up 4 bases; unmatched junction bases: 3. The CDR3 loop spans 14 amino acids. CDR1 and CDR2 (germline): KGHSH, LQKENI. The CDR3 DNA sequence: TGTGCCAGCTCACCTCGGGACAGGGTCTATGGCTACACCTTC. It is translated as CASSPRDRVYGYTF. Using reference TRBV18 and TRBJ1-2 for the parts outside the CDR3, the full variable domain is NAGVMQNPRHLVRRRGQEARLRCSPMKGHSHVYWYRQLPEEGLKFMVYLQKENIIDESGMPKERFSAEFPKEGPSILRIQQVVRGDSAAYFCASSPRDRVYGYTFGSGTRLTVV.

V is TRBV5-6 and J is TRBJ2-7, with 10 nucleotides matching TRBD1. The CDR3 is made up of 16 amino acids. Trimming cost V 4 bases and J 0 bases; bases outside gene matches: 7. Germline V gives CDR1 SGHDT, CDR2 YYEEEE. For the CDR3, the DNA is TGTGCCAGCAGCAGGGGACAGGGGCTCCTCTCCTACGAGCAGTACTTC. This gives the protein CASSRGQGLLSYEQYF. Drawing the rest from reference TRBV5-6 and TRBJ2-7, the complete variable domain is DAGVTQSPTHLIKTRGQQVTLRCSPKSGHDTVSWYQQALGQGPQFIFQYYEEEERQRGNFPDRFSGHQFPNYSSELNVNALLLGDSALYLCASSRGQGLLSYEQYFGPGTRLTVT.

The chain recombines TRBV5-8 with TRBJ1-2; no reliable D call. The ends were cut back, 4 bases at V and 2 bases at J, with 12 bases in the middle. CDR3 size: 14 residues. Germline CDR1 SGHTS, CDR2 YDEGEE. The CDR3 protein is CASSPRTGNYGYTF. The CDR3 DNA reads as TGTGCCAGCAGCCCACGGACGGGAAACTATGGCTACACCTTC. The full variable domain, completed using reference TRBV5-8 and TRBJ1-2, is EAGVTQSPTHLIKTRGQQATLRCSPISGHTSVYWYQQALGLGLQFLLWYDEGEERNRGNFPPRFSGRQFPNYSSELNVNALELEDSALYLCASSPRTGNYGYTFGSGTRLTVV.

V and J are TRBV2 and TRBJ2-7, with D maybe TRBD1 (6 bases). The length of the CDR3 is 13 residues. Trimming shortened V by 6 bases and J by 1 base, and 10 bases separated the two germline ends. Germline CDR1 and CDR2: SNHLY and FYNNEI. CDR3 protein: CASRKDSSYEQYF. The CDR3 nucleotides are TGTGCCAGCAGGAAGGACAGTTCCTACGAGCAGTACTTC.

This chain joins TRBV5-1 and TRBJ2-5; D uncertain. V was pared by 4 bases and J by 3 bases, with 7 bases between. The CDR3 totals 12 residues. The germline V gene encodes CDR1 SGHRS and CDR2 YFSETQ. The CDR3 loop reads CASSEVKETQYF. The CDR3 nucleotides read TGCGCCAGCAGCGAAGTTAAAGAGACCCAGTACTTC.

The rearrangement links TRBV6-5 to TRBJ2-2; TRBD2 is a possible D gene (5 bases). V was cut by 7 bases and J by 2 bases, with 11 bases left in between. The germline V gene has CDR1 MNHEY and CDR2 SVGAGI. The CDR3 length is 14 residues. The CDR3 region has the DNA TGTGCCAGCACCGGGAACAGAAACACCGGGGAGCTGTTTTTT. It is translated as CASTGNRNTGELFF.

The chain uses TRBV6-4 and TRBJ1-4; TRBD1 might be the D (6 bases). The V gene's germline CDR1 is MRHNA and CDR2 SNTAGT. Trimming removed 8 bases from V and 4 bases from J, with 26 bases in between. This CDR3 is built from 18 residues. As DNA, the CDR3 is TGTGCCAGCCTCCCTTCTACAGGGAACCGGGGGTTTAATGAAAAACTGTTTTTT. It encodes CASLPSTGNRGFNEKLFF.

V and J are TRBV10-3 and TRBJ2-1; 14 nucleotides line up with TRBD2. In germline, CDR1 is ENHRY, CDR2 SYGVKD. V dropped 10 bases and J dropped 3; count of bases not matched to a gene: 14. The CDR3 has 18 amino acids. The CDR3 protein is CATRPTSGRASFYNEQFF. In DNA, the CDR3 is TGTGCCACCCGACCGACTAGCGGGAGGGCGAGCTTCTACAATGAGCAGTTCTTC.

CDR3 sequence reads: CASSSPDSYEQYF. CDR3 nucleotide sequence: TGTGCCAGCAGCTCTCCGGACAGCTACGAGCAGTACTTC. J is TRBJ2-7 and V is TRBV5-8; maybe TRBD1 (6 bases). The CDR3 length is 13 residues. V was cut by 3 bases and J by 3 bases, with 10 bases left in between. Germline CDR1 reads SGHTS; CDR2 reads YDEGEE.

Remarks on this clone: The sample holds other DNA sequences that translate to the same CDR3. The J gene is TRBJ2-5, the V gene TRBV19, with D possibly TRBD2 on 5 matching bases. The V gene's germline CDR1 is LNHDA and CDR2 SQIVND (reference sequence). Trimming stripped 2 bases from V and 4 bases from J, with 5 bases between. The CDR3 has 12 amino acids. CDR3 sequence reads: CASSIRGETQYF. CDR3 DNA: TGTGCCAGTAGTATACGGGGAGAGACCCAGTACTTC.

The V call is TRBV7-8, the J call TRBJ2-1; 9 bases align to TRBD2. This CDR3 is built from 15 residues. Germline V gene data show CDR1 as SGHVS and CDR2 as FQNEAQ. The junction had 8 bases not matched to a gene; V was cut back by 7 bases and J by 4 bases. The CDR3 is CASTVSGRIYNEQFF. The CDR3 DNA reads TGTGCCAGCACCGTCAGCGGGAGGATATACAATGAGCAGTTCTTC. The full variable domain, in which reference TRBV7-8 and TRBJ2-1 provide the parts outside the CDR3, is GAGVSQSPRYKVAKRGQDVALRCDPISGHVSLFWYQQALGQGPEFLTYFQNEAQLDKSGLPSDRFFAERPEGSVSTLKIQRTQQEDSAVYLCASTVSGRIYNEQFFGPGTRLTVL.

V usage is TRBV5-5 and J usage is TRBJ1-6; no firm D call. CDR1 is SGHKS, CDR2 YYEKEE, per germline (reference sequence). The CDR3 has 15 residues. V shed 0 bases and J shed 9 bases, with 13 bases lying between them. The CDR3 nucleotides read TGTGCCAGCAGCTTGGTGGGTTCTAGGTTTTCACCCCTCCACTTT. This gives the protein CASSLVGSRFSPLHF.

In DNA form, the CDR3 reads TGTGCCAGCAGCCAAAGAGGGGACAGGCAAGAGACCCAGTACTTC. It codes for CASSQRGDRQETQYF. This chain joins TRBV16 and TRBJ2-5, with 8 bases fitting TRBD1. From germline, CDR1 is KGHSY and CDR2 FQNENV. The V and J ends lost 2 bases and 2 bases, in that order; junction bases with no gene match: 4. CDR3 size: 15 residues.

This clone was detected only once. The rearrangement uses TRBV28 and TRBJ1-1, with D possibly TRBD1 on 5 matching bases. CDR3 length equals 15 residues. Trimming took 7 bases from V and 3 from J, leaving 18 bases between them. Germline values: CDR1 MDHEN, CDR2 SYDVKM. CDR3 protein: CASKDDSGGYTEAFF. CDR3 bases: TGTGCCAGCAAGGATGACAGTGGTGGTTACACTGAAGCTTTCTTT.

The rearrangement uses TRBV30 and TRBJ2-3; 7 nucleotides line up with TRBD2. Germline V gene data show CDR1 as GTSNPN and CDR2 as SVGIG (reference sequence). This CDR3 is built from 13 residues. V lost 3 bases, J lost 3 bases, and 3 bases stayed unmatched. DNA of the CDR3: TGTGCCTGGAGGCTAGCGGCTACAGATACGCAGTATTTT. The encoded protein is CAWRLAATDTQYF.

Only one count was recorded for this clone. The chain carries TRBV28 and TRBJ2-2, with 10 bases matching TRBD2. The CDR3 is 15 amino acids. V gave up 5 bases and J gave up 4 bases; unmatched junction bases: 4. Germline values: CDR1 MDHEN, CDR2 SYDVKM. Written as DNA, the CDR3 is TGTGCCAGCAGTCGGAGCGGGAGGGTCACCGGGGAGCTGTTTTTT. It specifies CASSRSGRVTGELFF.

The chain is built from TRBV10-1 and TRBJ2-7, with D hard to call. From germline, CDR1 is WNHNN and CDR2 SYGVQD (reference sequence). Trimming took 0 bases from V and 0 from J, leaving 3 bases between them. CDR3 length: 13 amino acids. In DNA, the CDR3 is TGCGCCAGCAGTGAGTCCGCCTCCTACGAGCAGTACTTC. Translating it yields CASSESASYEQYF.

The J gene is TRBJ2-7, the V gene TRBV9, with 10 bases that match TRBD2. Germline trimming cut 3 bases from V and 2 bases from J; bases unmatched to any gene: 2. CDR3 length equals 14 residues. The germline gives CDR1 SGDLS, CDR2 YYNGEE. The CDR3 DNA is TGTGCCAGCAGCGGTGGACTAGCGGCCTACGAGCAGTACTTC. Protein sequence: CASSGGLAAYEQYF.

The rearrangement uses TRBV5-4 and TRBJ2-3, with D unresolved. CDR1 SGHNT and CDR2 YYREEE come from the germline V gene (reference sequence). Trimming removed 3 bases at V and 1 base at J, with 9 bases between. This CDR3 is 14 amino acids long. CDR3 nucleotide sequence: TGTGCCAGCAGCTCCGGGCCAGGCACAGATACGCAGTATTTT. It encodes CASSSGPGTDTQYF.

The chain carries TRBV28 and TRBJ1-1; unclear D gene. The CDR3 extends over 13 amino acids. The V gene's germline CDR1 is MDHEN and CDR2 SYDVKM. Between the trimmed V and J ends, which lost 6 bases and 11 bases, there was a span of 19 bases. In DNA, the CDR3 is TGTGCCAGCAGCCTACCGAGGTCCACCATGGCTTTCTTT. Translation: CASSLPRSTMAFF.

The chain employs TRBV29-1 and TRBJ2-3; D call uncertain. V was cut by 0 bases and J by 5 bases, with 9 bases left in between. CDR1 is SQVTM, CDR2 ANQGSEA, per germline. This CDR3 is built from 13 residues. The CDR3 DNA reads as TGCAGCGTTGAAGAATTAGTACGAGATACGCAGTATTTT. Amino acids: CSVEELVRDTQYF.

This sequence joins TRBV6-5 and TRBJ2-7, with D hard to call. This CDR3 is 15 amino acids long. Germline lookup yields CDR1 MNHEY and CDR2 SVGAGI. Trimming removed 0 bases at V and 0 bases at J, with 9 bases between. CDR3 coding DNA: TGTGCCAGCAGTTACTCCAAAAGCAGCTCCTACGAGCAGTACTTC. Protein product: CASSYSKSSSYEQYF.

J is TRBJ1-3 and V is TRBV19; D unclear. The CDR3 contains 11 residues. Trimming took 6 bases from V and 5 from J, leaving 5 bases between them. In germline, CDR1 is LNHDA, CDR2 SQIVND (reference sequence). CDR3 sequence (DNA): TGTGCCAGTAGAAACAGAAACACCATATATTTT. It translates to CASRNRNTIYF.

A remark on this clone: The same CDR3 also results from other DNA sequences found in this sample. The V and J genes are TRBV7-2 and TRBJ2-7; 8 positions match TRBD2. V was pared by 5 bases and J by 0 bases, with 3 bases of the junction left unmatched. The CDR3 length is 14 residues. Germline-derived CDR1 and CDR2 are SGHTA and FQGNSA. CDR3 nucleotide sequence: TGTGCCAGCAGCAAAAGCGGGAGCTCCTACGAGCAGTACTTC. Its protein is CASSKSGSSYEQYF. Filled out from reference TRBV7-2 and TRBJ2-7, the complete variable domain reads GAGVSQSPSNKVTEKGKDVELRCDPISGHTALYWYRQSLGQGLEFLIYFQGNSAPDKSGLPSDRFSAERTGGSVSTLTIQRTQQEDSAVYLCASSKSGSSYEQYFGPGTRLTVT.

V is TRBV7-8 and J is TRBJ2-7, with unresolved D. V was shortened by 1 base and J by 2 bases, with 9 bases between the two germline ends. The CDR3 has 14 amino acids. Germline lookup yields CDR1 SGHVS and CDR2 FQNEAQ. The CDR3: CASSLVGSTYEQYF. The CDR3 bases are TGTGCCAGCAGCTTAGTGGGCAGCACCTACGAGCAGTACTTC.